Listed below are T cell receptor beta chains from one sample, sequenced in a study of cytomegalovirus exposure and HLA in healthy donors. Only in-frame clones appear in the TCRdb table, and some are missing; sequencing was by immunoSEQ multiplex PCR. Of approximately 150,000 clones listed, roughly 68% are singletons. The sequenced sample consisted of PBMCs. The receptors were gathered from a man in his thirties or forties in good health and CMV-seropositive. Each CDR3 is given with its conserved first and last residue. A D gene is named only where the DNA matches it firmly. Only some rows state a clone size, as once, few, many or a class for expanded clones.

cdr3_nt,cdr3_aa,v_call,d_call,j_call,clone_size
TGCAGCCTTAGGGCGGGAATCTACAATGAGCAGTTCTTC,CSLRAGIYNEQFF,TRBV29-1,.,TRBJ2-1,.
TGTGCCAGCAGTAGGGGCGGCAATCAGCCCCAGCATTTT,CASSRGGNQPQHF,TRBV28,.,TRBJ1-5,few
TGTGCCAGCAGTTTAGTCGGGAACACTGAAGCTTTCTTT,CASSLVGNTEAFF,TRBV27,.,TRBJ1-1,.
TGCAGCGTTGCCCAGGGCAACACTGAAGCTTTCTTT,CSVAQGNTEAFF,TRBV29-1,.,TRBJ1-1,.
TGTGCCAGCAGCCCTCGACCGGGACTAGCAGACAATGAGCAGTTCTTC,CASSPRPGLADNEQFF,TRBV7-3,TRBD2,TRBJ2-1,.
TGCGCCAGCAGCTTGGGGGACAGAAACACAGATACGCAGTATTTT,CASSLGDRNTDTQYF,TRBV5-1,TRBD1,TRBJ2-3,.
TGTGCCAGCTCACCACCTAGCGGGAGTCTAACCTACGAGCAGTACTTC,CASSPPSGSLTYEQYF,TRBV18,TRBD2,TRBJ2-7,.
TGTGCCAGCAGCCCACGAAAGCTAGCGCGTATCTCTTGCAATGAGCAGTTCTTC,CASSPRKLARISCNEQFF,TRBV9,.,TRBJ2-1,.
TGTGCCAGTAGTACTCCGCCGGGACTAGCGGGAGGGAATCCCGCCTTAAGCACAGATACGCAGTATTTT,CASSTPPGLAGGNPALSTDTQYF,TRBV19,TRBD2,TRBJ2-3,.
TGTGCCAGTAGTATACAGGGATACCAAGAGACCCAGTACTTC,CASSIQGYQETQYF,TRBV19,.,TRBJ2-5,.
TGTGCCACCAGCAGAGTAGGACTACCGAACAATGAGCAGTTCTTC,CATSRVGLPNNEQFF,TRBV15,.,TRBJ2-1,.
TGTGCCCTGGGGACAGGGGGCTCCAATGAGCAGTTCTTC,CALGTGGSNEQFF,TRBV10-3,TRBD1,TRBJ2-1,once
TGCGCCAGCAGCCAAGGCGACAGGAGAACGGAGCAAGAGACCCAGTACTTC,CASSQGDRRTEQETQYF,TRBV4-1,.,TRBJ2-5,.
TGTGCCGAGGGGGATCACCTCCGTAACTATGGCTACACCTTC,CAEGDHLRNYGYTF,TRBV6-1,.,TRBJ1-2,few
TGTGCCAGCAGTTTATTCGGGACAGCCTACGAGCAGTACTTC,CASSLFGTAYEQYF,TRBV28,TRBD1,TRBJ2-7,.